This section outlines one T cell receptor beta chain sequence together with its context. The data originate from a study of blood T cell repertoires in COVID-19. Study overall: The United States, Italy and Spain supplied acute and convalescent COVID-19 samples. In each case, the material was cDNA or gDNA derived from T cells, B-cell-depleted T cells, or PBMCs.

The V gene's germline CDR1 is LNHDA and CDR2 SQIVND (reference sequence). The CDR3 runs to 18 residues. The germline V and J ends were trimmed by 7 bases and 4 bases, with 26 bases remaining between them. Methods used by the authors: Reference gene primers were amplified, and this amplification served to estimate nucleated cell counts. Assay: immunoSEQ multiplex PCR; the TCRdb copy retains only in-frame clones and omits some. The DNA was the basis for D and trimming; V, J and clone size are from that table. The sample includes a few hundred thousand clones, about 88% of them seen just once. Sequencing was performed on peripheral blood. The chain has TRBV19 and TRBJ1-3; no clear D gene. This clonotype was sampled from a man aged 18 to 30 with active or convalescent COVID-19. This CDR3 is CASTPPLQALVGGNTIYF. In nucleotides, the CDR3 is TGTGCCAGTACCCCCCCGTTGCAGGCTTTGGTGGGCGGAAACACCATATATTTT.